This T cell receptor beta chain derives from a study of T cell responses to AZD1222 COVID-19 vaccine. With respect to this clone: Its specificity is not known.

Study-level findings and limits: Among vaccine-associated CD4 TCRs, coverage spanned spike, with dominance at 160-218 and 743-854. It should be noted that donors were predominantly white British and more often female, and clonal diversity was possibly underestimated. Only a handful of people who got AZD1222 tested seropositive at baseline.

TCRdb's copy holds only in-frame clones and misses some; the assay was immunoSEQ multiplex PCR. Altogether 83,000 or so clones are present, around nine tenths being singletons, with the ten largest covering about 7%. The CDR3 totals 17 residues. Looked up from germline, CDR1 is SGDLS and CDR2 is YYNGEE. Trimming took off 5 bases at V and 0 bases at J, with 18 bases between the two ends. Here the sequenced sample was peripheral blood, taken 28 days after the second AZD1222 dose. This TCR came from an adult who received the AZD1222 COVID-19 vaccine. The chain combines TRBV9 with TRBJ1-5; TRBD1 is a possible D gene (5 bases). In DNA, the CDR3 is TGTGCCAGCAGGGAGGAGACAGTTCCCCATAGCAATCAGCCCCAGCATTTT. Its protein product is CASREETVPHSNQPQHF.